This TCR beta chain is drawn from a study of blood T cell repertoires in COVID-19. Study-wide context: From T cells, B-cell-depleted T cells, or PBMCs came the material, which was cDNA or gDNA.

Germline V CDR1 and CDR2: LGHDT, YNNKEL (reference sequence). V lost 3 bases and J 2 bases, leaving 9 bases between the germline ends. This CDR3 has 14 amino acids. The table came from immunoSEQ multiplex PCR; TCRdb's copy has only in-frame clones and leaves some out. The table records 60,000 to 85,000 clones, around nine tenths of them present only once. J is TRBJ2-3 and V is TRBV3-1 (or the pseudogene TRBV3-2), with D possibly matching TRBD2 (5 bases). The sample taken for sequencing was peripheral blood. This TCR was recovered from a man aged 35 to 55 with COVID-19, enrolled during active disease. The CDR3 coding sequence is TGTGCCAGCAGCCAGGCTAGCACCACAGATACGCAGTATTTT. It specifies CASSQASTTDTQYF.